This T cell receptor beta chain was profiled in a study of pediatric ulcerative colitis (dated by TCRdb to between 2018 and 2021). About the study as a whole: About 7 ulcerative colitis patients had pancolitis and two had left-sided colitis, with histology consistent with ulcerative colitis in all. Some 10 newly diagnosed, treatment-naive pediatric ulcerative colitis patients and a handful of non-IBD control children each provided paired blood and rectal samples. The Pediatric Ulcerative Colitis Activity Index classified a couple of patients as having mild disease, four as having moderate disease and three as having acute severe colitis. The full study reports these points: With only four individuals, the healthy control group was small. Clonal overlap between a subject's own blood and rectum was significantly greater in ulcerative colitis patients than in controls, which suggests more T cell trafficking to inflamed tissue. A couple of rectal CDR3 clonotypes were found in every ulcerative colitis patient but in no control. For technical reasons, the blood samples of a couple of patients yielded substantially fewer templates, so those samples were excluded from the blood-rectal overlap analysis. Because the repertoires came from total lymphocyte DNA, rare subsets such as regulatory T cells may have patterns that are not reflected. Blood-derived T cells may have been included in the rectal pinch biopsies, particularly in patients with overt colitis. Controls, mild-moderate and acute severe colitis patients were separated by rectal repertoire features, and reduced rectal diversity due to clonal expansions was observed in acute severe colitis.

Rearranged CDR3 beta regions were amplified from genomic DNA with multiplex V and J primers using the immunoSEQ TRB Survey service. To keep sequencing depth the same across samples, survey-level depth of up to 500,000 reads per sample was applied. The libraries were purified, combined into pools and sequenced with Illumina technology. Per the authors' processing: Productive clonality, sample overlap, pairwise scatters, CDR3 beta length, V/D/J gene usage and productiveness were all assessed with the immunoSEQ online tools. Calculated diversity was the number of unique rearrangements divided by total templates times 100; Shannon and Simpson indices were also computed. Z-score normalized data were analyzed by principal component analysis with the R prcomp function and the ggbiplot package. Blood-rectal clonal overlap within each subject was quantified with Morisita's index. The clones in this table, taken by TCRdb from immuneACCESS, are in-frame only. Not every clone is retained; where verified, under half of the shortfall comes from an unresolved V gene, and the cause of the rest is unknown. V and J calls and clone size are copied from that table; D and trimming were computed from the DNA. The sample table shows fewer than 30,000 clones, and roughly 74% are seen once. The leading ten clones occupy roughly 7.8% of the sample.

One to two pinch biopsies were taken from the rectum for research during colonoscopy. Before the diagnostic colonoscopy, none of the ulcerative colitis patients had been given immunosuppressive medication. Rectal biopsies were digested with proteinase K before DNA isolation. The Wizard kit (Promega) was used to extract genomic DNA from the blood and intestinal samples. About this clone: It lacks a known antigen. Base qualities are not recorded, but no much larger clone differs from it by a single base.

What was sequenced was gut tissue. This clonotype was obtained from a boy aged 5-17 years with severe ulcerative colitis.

The nucleotide sequence is given as TGCGCCAGCAGCCTGGGACAGGGAAACACTGAAGCTTTCTTT. Translated, it gives CASSLGQGNTEAFF. The chain is assembled from TRBV4-1 and TRBJ1-1; 9 nucleotides in the junction match TRBD1. Reading the germline V gene gives CDR1 MGHRA and CDR2 YSYEKL. V has 4 bases trimmed and J has 2 bases trimmed; junction bases matching no gene number 2. The CDR3 spans 14 residues, from the cysteine through the phenylalanine. The only DNA kept is the CDR3, 42 bases in frame from the first base.